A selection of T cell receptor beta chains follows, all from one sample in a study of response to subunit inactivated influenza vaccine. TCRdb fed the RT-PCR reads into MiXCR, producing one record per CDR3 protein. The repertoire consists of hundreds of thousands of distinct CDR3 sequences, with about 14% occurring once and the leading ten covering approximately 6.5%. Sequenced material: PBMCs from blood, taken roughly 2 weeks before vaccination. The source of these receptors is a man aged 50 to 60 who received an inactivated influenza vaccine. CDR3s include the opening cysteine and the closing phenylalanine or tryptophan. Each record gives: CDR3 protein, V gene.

CDR3: CASRTDGSSGNTIYF
V: TRBV27

CDR3: CAGDRGTAEGFF
V: TRBV30

CDR3: CASNNYNEQFF
V: TRBV12-3/TRBV12-4

CDR3: CASSQARGTFEAGANVLTF
V: TRBV4-3

CDR3: CASSEDRVTEAFF
V: TRBV25-1

CDR3: CAWSFGGFAYEQYF
V: TRBV30

CDR3: CASRASGVSYEQYF
V: TRBV2

CDR3: CSVETDSNQPQHF
V: TRBV29-1

CDR3: CASSLSGPRATDTQYF
V: TRBV5-1

CDR3: CASSPELAGAYEQYF
V: TRBV4-3

CDR3: CASSVQAGVTNEQFF
V: TRBV9

CDR3: CASSDRALIGEDYGYTF
V: TRBV12-3/TRBV12-4

CDR3: CASSLGQNAGELFF
V: TRBV7-9

CDR3: CASYYEQYF
V: TRBV28

CDR3: CASSSGGARNTEAFF
V: TRBV7-9

CDR3: CASSLGASGRYEQYF
V: TRBV7-2

CDR3: CAGSALVAGGNTEAFF
V: TRBV2